The 20 T cell receptor beta chains presented below share a single source sample, sequenced in a study of response to subunit inactivated influenza vaccine. TCRdb reprocessed the RT-PCR reads via MiXCR and lists one record per CDR3 protein. The sample shows about 650,000 distinct CDR3 sequences, less than 20% of them seen only once. The specimen comprised PBMCs from blood, sampled 11 to 12 days after vaccination. These receptors were obtained from a man in his fifties who received an inactivated influenza vaccine.

This clonotype was picked up a small number of times. The rearrangement links TRBV20-1 to TRBJ2-7, with 8 bases fitting TRBD2. This CDR3 contains 14 residues. V lost 1 base and J lost 2; bases outside the gene matches: 4. Germline V gives CDR1 DFQATT, CDR2 SNEGSKA (reference sequence). The CDR3 DNA reads TGCAGTGCTAGAGGTCGGGGGGGAACCTACGAGCAGTACTTC. It specifies CSARGRGGTYEQYF.

J is TRBJ2-1 and V is TRBV5-1, with 7 bases lining up with TRBD1. Germline CDR1 and CDR2: SGHRS and YFSETQ. Germline trimming cut 4 bases from V and 4 bases from J; bases unmatched to any gene: 5. The CDR3 extends over 14 amino acids. DNA of the CDR3: TGCGCCAGCAGCATCGGACAGGAGTACAATGAGCAGTTCTTC. This sequence encodes CASSIGQEYNEQFF.

This clonotype appeared many times. V is TRBV6-1 and J is TRBJ2-1; 7 positions match TRBD1. This CDR3 is built from 16 residues. The germline V gene encodes CDR1 MNHNS and CDR2 SASEGT. J was trimmed by 1 base and V by 6 bases; bases with no gene match: 9. CDR3 loop: CASSKWRTGSYNEQFF. The DNA for the CDR3 is TGTGCCAGCAGCAAGTGGAGGACAGGTTCCTACAATGAGCAGTTCTTC.

The rearrangement joins TRBV29-1 to TRBJ2-5, with D perhaps assigned TRBD1 or TRBD2 (5 bases each). Germline-derived CDR1 and CDR2 are SQVTM and ANQGSEA. The V and J ends lost 6 bases and 4 bases respectively, with 24 bases between them. The CDR3 covers 16 residues. The CDR3: CSVRRTSGQSGETQYF. The CDR3 region has the DNA TGCAGCGTCCGTAGGACAAGCGGTCAATCGGGAGAGACCCAGTACTTC.

In this sample, this clonotype turned up a few times. The rearrangement links TRBV5-6 to TRBJ1-5; D uncertain. Germline assignment: CDR1 SGHDT and CDR2 YYEEEE. This CDR3 is 15 amino acids long. The V end was cut by 1 base, the J end by 5 bases, with 13 bases between. The CDR3 sequence is CASSLRTTRDQPQHF. In DNA, the CDR3 is TGTGCCAGCAGCTTGAGGACTACTAGGGATCAGCCCCAGCATTTT.

In this sample, this clonotype turned up many times. J is TRBJ2-3 and V is TRBV5-1; possible D gene TRBD1, 6 bases. The CDR3 spans 17 residues. Between the trimmed V and J ends, which lost 4 bases and 6 bases, there was a span of 24 bases. CDR1 is SGHRS and CDR2 is YFSETQ in the germline V gene. The CDR3 region is CASSNSMGQSWGDTQYF. In DNA form, the CDR3 reads TGCGCCAGCAGCAACTCTATGGGACAATCGTGGGGGGATACGCAGTATTTT.

In its sample, this clonotype was seen a few times. J is TRBJ2-1 and V is TRBV24-1; the match to TRBD2 covers 12 bases. There are 17 residues in the CDR3. The junction had 6 bases not matched to a gene; V was cut back by 2 bases and J by 5 bases. The germline V gene encodes CDR1 KGHDR and CDR2 SFDVKD. CDR3: CATSDSLLAGGNNEQFF. In nucleotides, the CDR3 is TGTGCCACCAGTGATTCCCTGCTAGCGGGGGGGAACAATGAGCAGTTCTTC.

The chain couples TRBV4-3 to TRBJ2-3, with 7 bases fitting TRBD1. The V gene end was trimmed by 4 bases and the J gene end by 6 bases; junction bases not matched to a gene: 10. CDR1 and CDR2 (germline): LGHNA, YSLEER. CDR3 length equals 15 residues. The CDR3 region is CASSRRTGSVDTQYF. DNA for the CDR3: TGCGCCAGCAGCCGAAGGACAGGTTCTGTGGATACGCAGTATTTT.

V gene TRBV11-2 combines with J gene TRBJ2-7; TRBD1 agrees at 9 bases. CDR3 length: 15 amino acids. V lost 3 bases and J lost 3; bases outside the gene matches: 6. Looked up from germline, CDR1 is SGHAT and CDR2 is FQNNGV. In DNA form, the CDR3 reads TGTGCCAGCAGCTTTGGGACAGGGTATTTCTACGAGCAGTACTTC. Translating it yields CASSFGTGYFYEQYF.

DNA of the CDR3: TGTGCCAGCAGCTTAGTAGCGCCCGACAATGAGCAGTTCTTC. This encodes CASSLVAPDNEQFF. The chain couples TRBV7-2 to TRBJ2-1; D is possibly TRBD2 (5 bases). Trimming stripped 1 base from V and 5 bases from J, with 9 bases between. The CDR3 totals 14 residues. Germline V gene lookup returns CDR1 SGHTA and CDR2 FQGNSA.

The CDR3 loop reads CSARGTSGREETQYF. CDR3 nucleotide sequence: TGCAGTGCTAGAGGGACTAGCGGGAGGGAGGAGACCCAGTACTTC. The chain links TRBV20-1 to TRBJ2-5; 15 bases agree with TRBD2. CDR3 length: 15 residues. Unmatched junction bases numbered 2, after V lost 1 base and J lost 5 bases. Germline V gene sequence: CDR1 DFQATT, CDR2 SNEGSKA (reference sequence).

The V call is TRBV12-3 or TRBV12-4, the J call TRBJ1-1, with 7 bases identical to TRBD1. The trim removed 7 bases at V and 4 bases at J, leaving 6 bases unmatched. The CDR3 sequence is 13 residues long. CDR3 protein: CASNLGQLTEAFF. DNA of the CDR3: TGTGCCAGCAACCTGGGACAGCTCACTGAAGCTTTCTTT.

This clonotype was found a few times. The rearrangement joins TRBV6-2 or TRBV6-3 to TRBJ2-1, with D unclear. This CDR3 is 12 amino acids long. Deletions cut 6 bases from V and 6 bases from J, with 9 bases between. Germline V gives CDR1 MNHEY, CDR2 SVGEGT. The CDR3 DNA reads as TGTGCCAGCAGCCGCCCGGGCAATGAGCAGTTCTTC. Protein sequence: CASSRPGNEQFF.

CDR3 sequence (DNA): TGCAGCGCCCGGGCCGATAACTATGGCTACACCTTC. As protein: CSARADNYGYTF. V usage is TRBV29-1 and J usage is TRBJ1-2; unclear D gene. This CDR3 region has 12 residues. The V gene lost 7 bases and the J gene lost 1 base, with 10 bases spanning the gap. Germline V CDR1 and CDR2: SQVTM, ANQGSEA.

J is TRBJ2-1 and V is TRBV3-1; 8 nucleotides align to TRBD2. Germline V gene data show CDR1 as LGHDT and CDR2 as YNNKEL (reference sequence). Losses at the gene ends were 4 bases for V and 7 bases for J; bases not matched to a gene: 12. This CDR3 has 16 amino acids. The CDR3 sequence is CASSPYFWRGENEQFF. The CDR3 DNA reads as TGTGCCAGCAGCCCCTATTTCTGGCGGGGGGAAAATGAGCAGTTCTTC.

The sample holds many counts of this clonotype. This chain connects TRBV5-4 to TRBJ2-5; TRBD2 matches 14 bases. Germline V gene sequence: CDR1 SGHNT, CDR2 YYREEE (reference sequence). The V segment lost 4 bases and the J segment 0 bases; nucleotides outside the gene matches: 5. The CDR3 totals 17 residues. CDR3 in amino acids: CASSPGTSGSNQETQYF. In nucleotides, the CDR3 is TGTGCCAGCAGCCCCGGGACTAGCGGGAGTAACCAAGAGACCCAGTACTTC.

J is TRBJ2-7 and V is TRBV6-1, with 7 bases identical to TRBD1. The length of the CDR3 is 17 residues. The trim removed 6 bases at V and 2 bases at J, leaving 16 bases unmatched. Germline CDR1 is MNHNS and CDR2 is SASEGT. CDR3 sequence (DNA): TGTGCCAGCAGCGCCCAAGCCCCGGGACAGCAAACCTACGAGCAGTACTTC. Encoded protein: CASSAQAPGQQTYEQYF.

The V and J genes are TRBV7-9 and TRBJ1-1, with D tentatively TRBD1 (6 bases). Germline V gene sequence: CDR1 SEHNR, CDR2 FQNEAQ (reference sequence). The germline V and J ends were trimmed by 5 bases and 0 bases, with 16 bases remaining between them. The CDR3 contains 16 residues. This CDR3 is CASSRIQGGMNTEAFF. The CDR3 DNA follows: TGTGCCAGCAGCCGAATACAGGGAGGCATGAACACTGAAGCTTTCTTT.

This clonotype was observed many times. The chain has TRBV28 and TRBJ2-1; TRBD2 is a possible D gene (5 bases). Germline assignment: CDR1 MDHEN and CDR2 SYDVKM. The ends were cut back, 6 bases at V and 0 bases at J, with 12 bases in the middle. The CDR3 has 15 amino acids. The DNA of the CDR3 is TGTGCCAGCAGGGCGGGCGGGCCCTCCTACAATGAGCAGTTCTTC. As protein: CASRAGGPSYNEQFF.

Only a few counts were recorded for this clonotype. The chain carries TRBV7-2 and TRBJ2-1; D call uncertain. Germline V gene sequence: CDR1 SGHTA, CDR2 FQGNSA. CDR3 length: 17 amino acids. V shed 0 bases and J shed 1 base, with 13 bases lying between them. The CDR3, as DNA: TGTGCCAGCAGCTTAGCGGGGTACACGAGGTCCTACAATGAGCAGTTCTTC. Its protein product is CASSLAGYTRSYNEQFF.